The 26 T cell receptor beta chains listed next were all sequenced from one sample in a study of T cell changes during pregnancy in multiple sclerosis. This table comes from immunoSEQ multiplex PCR, and its TCRdb copy is limited to in-frame clones, with some not included. This table holds 40,000 to 45,000 clones, 92% found once. Sequenced: peripheral blood. These receptors all come from a female donor with multiple sclerosis, enrolled in a pregnancy study.

In this sample, this clone turned up a few times. J is TRBJ2-5 and V is TRBV7-9; D may be TRBD1 or TRBD2 (5 bases each). V dropped 5 bases and J dropped 3 bases, with 19 bases sitting between them. Per the germline V gene, CDR1 is SEHNR and CDR2 is FQNEAQ (reference sequence). CDR3 length equals 16 residues. CDR3 protein: CASSPWGSATKETQYF. CDR3 DNA sequence: TGTGCCAGCAGCCCTTGGGGGAGTGCGACTAAAGAGACCCAGTACTTC. The entire variable domain, with the rest obtained from reference TRBV7-9 and TRBJ2-5, is as follows: DTGVSQNPRHKITKRGQNVTFRCDPISEHNRLYWYRQTLGQGPEFLTYFQNEAQLEKSRLLSDRFSAERPKGSFSTLEIQRTEQGDSAMYLCASSPWGSATKETQYFGPGTRLLVL.

This sequence joins TRBV28 and TRBJ1-4; weak D call: TRBD1 (6 bases). Germline CDR1 reads MDHEN; CDR2 reads SYDVKM. The V end lost 10 bases, the J end lost 5 bases, and 23 bases lay between the germline ends. This CDR3 contains 16 residues. The CDR3 region has the DNA TGTGCCACCGGTCCGGGGGGCGCGGGTTCCAATGAAAAACTGTTTTTT. It translates to CATGPGGAGSNEKLFF.

The chain carries TRBV18 and TRBJ1-3; 7 nucleotides match TRBD1. The germline gives CDR1 KGHSH, CDR2 LQKENI. The CDR3 consists of 14 residues. After removal of 4 bases from V and 1 base from J, the junction contained 1 base not matched to a gene. The CDR3 DNA reads as TGTGCCAGCTCACAGACAGGGTCTGGAAACACCATATATTTT. Residues: CASSQTGSGNTIYF.

This rearrangement joins TRBV10-2 to TRBJ1-5, with 7 bases fitting TRBD1. The V segment lost 5 bases and the J segment 2 bases; nucleotides outside the gene matches: 18. The CDR3 contains 19 residues. Per germline, CDR1 WSHSY and CDR2 SAAADI. The CDR3 region has the DNA TGCGCCAGCAGTCCAGGAAGAGGGACAGTTTTTATAGGCAATCAGCCCCAGCATTTT. Residues: CASSPGRGTVFIGNQPQHF.

The CDR3 sequence is CASSPAGLADTQYF. CDR3 DNA sequence: TGTGCCAGCAGCCCAGCGGGGTTGGCAGATACGCAGTATTTT. This chain joins TRBV11-3 and TRBJ2-3, with TRBD2 identical over 7 bases. The CDR3 length is 14 residues. The J segment lost 4 bases and the V segment lost 5 bases, leaving 6 bases of the junction unmatched. Germline lookup yields CDR1 SGHNT and CDR2 YENEEA.

V and J are TRBV4-3 and TRBJ1-2; D unresolved. Germline-derived CDR1 and CDR2 are LGHNA and YSLEER. Trimming removed 0 bases from V and 8 bases from J, with 10 bases in between. The CDR3 length is 13 residues. CDR3 DNA sequence: TGCGCCAGCAGCCAAGAACGGGGAAGAGGCTACACCTTC. This codes for CASSQERGRGYTF.

J is TRBJ2-7 and V is TRBV6-1, with 8 positions matching TRBD2. Germline values: CDR1 MNHNS, CDR2 SASEGT. The ends lost 1 base at V and 4 bases at J; junction bases unmatched: 6. The CDR3 is 15 residues long. CDR3 sequence: CASSEDGAGGYEQYF. In nucleotides, the CDR3 is TGTGCCAGCAGTGAAGACGGGGCGGGAGGATACGAGCAGTACTTC.

V gene TRBV28 combines with J gene TRBJ2-2; D perhaps matches TRBD2 (6 bases). The length of the CDR3 is 12 residues. Germline CDR1 is MDHEN and CDR2 is SYDVKM. Trimming took 11 bases from V and 4 from J, leaving 11 bases between them. CDR3: CAGRESTGELFF. The CDR3 DNA sequence: TGTGCCGGTCGGGAGTCCACCGGGGAGCTGTTTTTT. Together with reference TRBV28 and TRBJ2-2, the CDR3 gives the full variable domain: DVKVTQSSRYLVKRTGEKVFLECVQDMDHENMFWYRQDPGLGLRLIYFSYDVKMKEKGDIPEGYSVSREKKERFSLILESASTNQTSMYLCAGRESTGELFFGEGSRLTVL.

The chain has TRBV7-2 and TRBJ1-5; no reliable D call. Germline V gene lookup returns CDR1 SGHTA and CDR2 FQGNSA. The CDR3 runs 13 residues. V lost 7 bases, J lost 0 bases, and 7 bases lay in between. CDR3 in amino acids: CASTLNSNQPQHF. The CDR3, as DNA: TGTGCCAGCACCCTAAATAGCAATCAGCCCCAGCATTTT.

The chain has TRBV5-6 and TRBJ2-3; 10 positions agree with TRBD1. Trimming removed 3 bases from V and 5 bases from J; junction bases left unmatched: 6. Germline V gives CDR1 SGHDT, CDR2 YYEEEE. The CDR3 contains 15 residues. This CDR3 reads CASSWTGQGLDTQYF. CDR3 nucleotides: TGTGCCAGCAGCTGGACGGGACAGGGGTTAGATACGCAGTATTTT.

The chain carries TRBV27 and TRBJ1-1; TRBD1 aligns across 7 bases. This CDR3 has 14 residues. Germline-derived CDR1 and CDR2 are MNHEY and SMNVEV (reference sequence). The V segment lost 5 bases and the J segment 12 bases; nucleotides outside the gene matches: 15. The CDR3: CASSLLGGQRTTFF. CDR3 nucleotide sequence: TGTGCCAGCAGTCTCCTCGGGGGACAGAGGACGACTTTCTTT.

V gene TRBV9 combines with J gene TRBJ1-2, with 9 positions matching TRBD1. Germline lookup yields CDR1 SGDLS and CDR2 YYNGEE. J gave up 5 bases and V 3 bases, and 5 bases lay outside the gene matches. The length of the CDR3 is 14 residues. The CDR3 protein is CASSDGTGRYGYTF. In DNA, the CDR3 is TGTGCCAGCAGCGATGGGACAGGGAGATATGGCTACACCTTC.

V and J are TRBV5-6 and TRBJ1-4; D gene ambiguous. Germline V gene lookup returns CDR1 SGHDT and CDR2 YYEEEE. Deletions cut 4 bases from V and 6 bases from J, with 10 bases between. CDR3 length: 13 amino acids. The CDR3 region has the DNA TGTGCCAGCAGCACCGGACGGCATGAAAAACTGTTTTTT. As protein: CASSTGRHEKLFF.

This sequence joins TRBV5-4 and TRBJ2-1, with 7 bases identical to TRBD1. Germline trimming cut 9 bases from V and 1 base from J; bases unmatched to any gene: 10. The CDR3 totals 15 residues. Germline-derived CDR1 and CDR2 are SGHNT and YYREEE (reference sequence). The chain's CDR3 is CAIPGQFLSYNEQFF. The CDR3 DNA is TGTGCCATCCCGGGACAGTTTTTGTCCTACAATGAGCAGTTCTTC.

In this sample, this clone turned up once. V is TRBV28 and J is TRBJ1-5; D might be TRBD1 (5 bases). Trimming took 2 bases from V and 5 from J, leaving 10 bases between them. Germline loops: CDR1 MDHEN, CDR2 SYDVKM. The CDR3 is 14 amino acids. CDR3 in DNA: TGTGCCAGCAGTTTAATCCTGGGGGATCAGCCCCAGCATTTT. It translates to CASSLILGDQPQHF.

The J gene is TRBJ1-2, the V gene TRBV19, with 7 bases fitting TRBD1. CDR1 LNHDA and CDR2 SQIVND come from the germline V gene (reference sequence). V was pared by 3 bases and J by 7 bases, with 14 bases of the junction left unmatched. The length of the CDR3 is 16 residues. CDR3 region: CASSIGGQLAFSGYTF. The CDR3 DNA follows: TGTGCCAGTAGTATCGGGGGACAGTTGGCTTTTTCTGGCTACACCTTC. The variable domain in full, with the rest retrieved from reference TRBV19 and TRBJ1-2, is DGGITQSPKYLFRKEGQNVTLSCEQNLNHDAMYWYRQDPGQGLRLIYYSQIVNDFQKGDIAEGYSVSREKKESFPLTVTSAQKNPTAFYLCASSIGGQLAFSGYTFGSGTRLTVV.

The V gene is TRBV4-1, the J gene TRBJ1-4; 7 bases match TRBD1. This CDR3 region has 15 residues. The germline V gene has CDR1 MGHRA and CDR2 YSYEKL. Germline trimming cut 0 bases from V and 5 bases from J; bases unmatched to any gene: 3. The CDR3 reads CASSQEDRVNEKLFF. In nucleotides, the CDR3 is TGCGCCAGCAGCCAAGAAGACAGGGTGAATGAAAAACTGTTTTTT.

This chain links TRBV9 with TRBJ2-7, with D perhaps TRBD2 (6 bases). The CDR3 sequence is 13 residues long. The V gene's germline CDR1 is SGDLS and CDR2 YYNGEE. V was cut by 5 bases and J by 3 bases, with 12 bases left in between. CDR3 amino acids: CASSGSGGYEQYF. The CDR3 DNA sequence: TGTGCCAGCAGTGGGTCCGGGGGCTACGAGCAGTACTTC. The complete variable domain, with remaining parts taken from reference TRBV9 and TRBJ2-7, reads DSGVTQTPKHLITATGQRVTLRCSPRSGDLSVYWYQQSLDQGLQFLIQYYNGEERAKGNILERFSAQQFPDLHSELNLSSLELGDSALYFCASSGSGGYEQYFGPGTRLTVT.

The chain recombines TRBV2 with TRBJ2-2; 9 bases align to TRBD1. The germline V gene encodes CDR1 SNHLY and CDR2 FYNNEI. The CDR3 consists of 13 residues. The V gene end was trimmed by 9 bases and the J gene end by 5 bases; junction bases not matched to a gene: 4. The CDR3 sequence: CASTDRGTGELFF. The CDR3 DNA reads TGTGCCAGTACGGACAGGGGAACCGGGGAGCTGTTTTTT.

V usage is TRBV5-1 and J usage is TRBJ1-2; D perhaps matches TRBD1 (6 bases). The CDR3 covers 15 residues. CDR1 SGHRS and CDR2 YFSETQ come from the germline V gene. Trimming cost V 5 bases and J 7 bases, with 21 bases left between them. CDR3 sequence (DNA): TGCGCCAGCAGATTTTCCGGGACAACGCCTTTTGGCTACACCTTC. Translation: CASRFSGTTPFGYTF. Full variable domain (remainder filled in from reference TRBV5-1 and TRBJ1-2): KAGVTQTPRYLIKTRGQQVTLSCSPISGHRSVSWYQQTPGQGLQFLFEYFSETQRNKGNFPGRFSGRQFSNSRSEMNVSTLELGDSALYLCASRFSGTTPFGYTFGSGTRLTVV.

V and J are TRBV29-1 and TRBJ2-1; TRBD2 is a possible D gene (6 bases). CDR3 length equals 15 residues. The germline V gene encodes CDR1 SQVTM and CDR2 ANQGSEA. V lost 3 bases to trimming and J lost 3 bases, with 15 bases between them. Here the CDR3 DNA reads TGCAGCGTTGATCCGAGCGGGCGGAACTACAATGAGCAGTTCTTC. Amino acid sequence: CSVDPSGRNYNEQFF.

The chain links TRBV5-4 to TRBJ2-1, with D unclear. This CDR3 comprises 14 residues. Per germline, CDR1 SGHNT and CDR2 YYREEE (reference sequence). V shed 0 bases and J shed 0 bases, with 4 bases lying between them. As DNA, the CDR3 is TGTGCCAGCAGCTTGGGGGGCTCCTACAATGAGCAGTTCTTC. Its translation is CASSLGGSYNEQFF.

The rearrangement uses TRBV11-3 and TRBJ2-1, with D unresolved. The CDR3 sequence is 12 residues long. V shed 5 bases and J shed 8 bases, with 10 bases lying between them. The V gene's germline CDR1 is SGHNT and CDR2 YENEEA. The CDR3 reads CASSLTDDEQFF. The CDR3 coding sequence is TGTGCCAGCAGCCTCACCGACGATGAGCAGTTCTTC.

V usage is TRBV12-5 and J usage is TRBJ2-5; the D gene is possibly TRBD1 (5 bases). The germline V and J ends were trimmed by 5 bases and 1 base, with 11 bases remaining between them. The CDR3 runs 14 residues. CDR1 is LGHNT and CDR2 is FRNRAP in the germline V gene. CDR3 sequence (DNA): TGTGCTAGTGGTCCCCAGGGATTCCAAGAGACCCAGTACTTC. Translated, it gives CASGPQGFQETQYF.

There are a few counts of this clone. The chain employs TRBV6-1 and TRBJ2-1; TRBD2 aligns across 12 bases. The CDR3 contains 15 residues. Germline lookup yields CDR1 MNHNS and CDR2 SASEGT. V lost 1 base and J lost 6; bases outside the gene matches: 1. The CDR3 here is CASSEELAGGNEQFF. The CDR3 coding sequence is TGTGCCAGCAGTGAAGAACTAGCGGGAGGCAATGAGCAGTTCTTC.

The rearrangement uses TRBV10-3 and TRBJ1-5; 7 bases map to TRBD1. V lost 0 bases and J lost 3; bases outside the gene matches: 5. The CDR3 spans 16 residues. CDR1 is ENHRY, CDR2 SYGVKD, per germline. The DNA for the CDR3 is TGTGCCATCAGTGAGTCAGGGGGCGGTGTCAATCAGCCCCAGCATTTT. Its translation: CAISESGGGVNQPQHF.